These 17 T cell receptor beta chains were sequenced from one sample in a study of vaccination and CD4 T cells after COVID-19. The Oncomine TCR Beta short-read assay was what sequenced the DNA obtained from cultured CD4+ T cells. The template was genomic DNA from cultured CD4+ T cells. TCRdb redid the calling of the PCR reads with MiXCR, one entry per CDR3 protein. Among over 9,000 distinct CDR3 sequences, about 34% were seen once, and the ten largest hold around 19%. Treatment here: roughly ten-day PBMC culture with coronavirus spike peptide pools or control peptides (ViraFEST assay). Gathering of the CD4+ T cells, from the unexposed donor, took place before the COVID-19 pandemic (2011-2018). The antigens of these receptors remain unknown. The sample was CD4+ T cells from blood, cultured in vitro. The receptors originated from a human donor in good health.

The CDR3 here is CAWSEGLALGQYF. The CDR3 nucleotides read TGTGCCTGGAGTGAGGGACTAGCTCTGGGGCAGTACTTC. The V gene is TRBV30, the J gene TRBJ2-7, with 9 bases that match TRBD2. The CDR3 consists of 13 residues. V lost 1 base and J lost 9; bases outside the gene matches: 7. CDR1 and CDR2 from the germline V gene are GTSNPN and SVGIG (reference sequence).

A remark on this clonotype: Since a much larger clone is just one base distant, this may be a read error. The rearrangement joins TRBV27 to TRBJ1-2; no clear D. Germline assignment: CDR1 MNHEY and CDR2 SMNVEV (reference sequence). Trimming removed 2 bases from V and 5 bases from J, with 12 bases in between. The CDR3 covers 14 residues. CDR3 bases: TGTGCCAGCAGTTTAGGTGGACGGCCATATGGCTACACCTTC. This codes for CASSLGGRPYGYTF.

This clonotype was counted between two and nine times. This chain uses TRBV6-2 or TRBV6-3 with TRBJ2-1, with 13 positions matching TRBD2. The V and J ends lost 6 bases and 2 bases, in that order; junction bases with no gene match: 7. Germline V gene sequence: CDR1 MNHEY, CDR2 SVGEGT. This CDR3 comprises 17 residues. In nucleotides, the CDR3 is TGTGCCAGCAGAGGACTAGCGGGAGATACGGCCTACAATGAGCAGTTCTTC. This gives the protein CASRGLAGDTAYNEQFF.

CDR3 protein: CASLPSGGGETQYF. CDR3 in DNA: TGTGCCTCCTTACCCTCGGGAGGGGGCGAGACCCAGTACTTC. The rearrangement links TRBV6-1 to TRBJ2-5, with D perhaps matching TRBD2 (8 bases). Germline V gene sequence: CDR1 MNHNS, CDR2 SASEGT. V shed 11 bases and J shed 5 bases, with 21 bases lying between them. There are 14 residues in the CDR3.

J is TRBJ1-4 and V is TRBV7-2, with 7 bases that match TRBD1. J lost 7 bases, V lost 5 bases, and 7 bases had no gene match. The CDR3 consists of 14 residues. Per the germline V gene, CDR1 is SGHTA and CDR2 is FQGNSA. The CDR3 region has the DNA TGTGCCAGCAGCCTCTACAGGGGAAGTGAAAAACTGTTTTTT. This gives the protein CASSLYRGSEKLFF.

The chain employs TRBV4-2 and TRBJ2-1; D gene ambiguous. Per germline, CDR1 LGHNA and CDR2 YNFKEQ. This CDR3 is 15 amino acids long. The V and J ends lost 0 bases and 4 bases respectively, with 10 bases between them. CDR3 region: CASSQDPGPYNEQFF. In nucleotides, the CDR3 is TGTGCCAGCAGCCAAGATCCCGGGCCATACAATGAGCAGTTCTTC.

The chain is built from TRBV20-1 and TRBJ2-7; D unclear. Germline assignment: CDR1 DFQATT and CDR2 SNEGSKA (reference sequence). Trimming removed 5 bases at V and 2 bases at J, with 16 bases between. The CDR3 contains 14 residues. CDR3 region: CSAPVTRSTYEQYF. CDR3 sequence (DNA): TGCAGTGCTCCCGTCACTCGATCGACCTACGAGCAGTACTTC.

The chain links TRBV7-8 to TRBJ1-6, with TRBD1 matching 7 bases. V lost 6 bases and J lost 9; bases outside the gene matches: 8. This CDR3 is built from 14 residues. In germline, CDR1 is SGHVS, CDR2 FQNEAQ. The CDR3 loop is CASSSTGVVSPLHF. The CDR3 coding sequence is TGTGCCAGCAGTTCCACAGGGGTTGTTTCACCCCTCCACTTT.

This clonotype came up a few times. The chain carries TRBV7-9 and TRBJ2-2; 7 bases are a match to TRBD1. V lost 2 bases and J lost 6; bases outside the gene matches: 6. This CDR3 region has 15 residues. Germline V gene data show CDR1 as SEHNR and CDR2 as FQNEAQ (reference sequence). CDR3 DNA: TGTGCCAGCAGCTTACGGCAGGGGGTGTCCGGGGAGCTGTTTTTT. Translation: CASSLRQGVSGELFF. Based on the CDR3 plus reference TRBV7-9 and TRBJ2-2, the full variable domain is DTGVSQNPRHKITKRGQNVTFRCDPISEHNRLYWYRQTLGQGPEFLTYFQNEAQLEKSRLLSDRFSAERPKGSFSTLEIQRTEQGDSAMYLCASSLRQGVSGELFFGEGSRLTVL.

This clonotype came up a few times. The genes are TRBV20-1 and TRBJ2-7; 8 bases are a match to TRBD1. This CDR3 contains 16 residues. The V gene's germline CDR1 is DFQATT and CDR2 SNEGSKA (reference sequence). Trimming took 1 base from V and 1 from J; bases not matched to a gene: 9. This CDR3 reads CSARGGNRGRSYEQYF. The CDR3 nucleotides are TGCAGTGCTAGAGGAGGGAACAGGGGGAGATCCTACGAGCAGTACTTC.

The CDR3 DNA sequence: TGTGCCAGCAGCGTATTCCCAGGGGGGGGAATAGGGATCTACGAGCAGTACTTC. Translated, it gives CASSVFPGGGIGIYEQYF. This chain links TRBV9 with TRBJ2-7; either TRBD1 or TRBD2 may supply D (7 bases each). Trimming took off 1 base at V and 3 bases at J, with 23 bases between the two ends. The germline CDR1 and CDR2 sequences are SGDLS and YYNGEE. CDR3 length equals 18 residues.

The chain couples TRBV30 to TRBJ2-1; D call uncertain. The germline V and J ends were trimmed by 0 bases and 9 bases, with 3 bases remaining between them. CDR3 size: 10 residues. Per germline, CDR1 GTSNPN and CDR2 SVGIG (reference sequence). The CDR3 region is CAWSVREQFF. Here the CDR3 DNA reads TGTGCCTGGAGTGTCCGTGAGCAGTTCTTC. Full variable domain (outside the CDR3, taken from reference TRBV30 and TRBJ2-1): SQTIHQWPATLVQPVGSPLSLECTVEGTSNPNLYWYRQAAGRGLQLLFYSVGIGQISSEVPQNLSASRPQDRQFILSSKKLLLSDSGFYLCAWSVREQFFGPGTRLTVL.

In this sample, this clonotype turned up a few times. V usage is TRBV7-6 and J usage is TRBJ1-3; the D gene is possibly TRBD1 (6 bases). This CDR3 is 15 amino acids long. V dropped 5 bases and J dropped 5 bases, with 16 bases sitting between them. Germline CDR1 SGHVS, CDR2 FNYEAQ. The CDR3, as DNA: TGTGCCAGCAGCCCAATACAGGGAAAAAGAAACACCATATATTTT. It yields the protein CASSPIQGKRNTIYF.

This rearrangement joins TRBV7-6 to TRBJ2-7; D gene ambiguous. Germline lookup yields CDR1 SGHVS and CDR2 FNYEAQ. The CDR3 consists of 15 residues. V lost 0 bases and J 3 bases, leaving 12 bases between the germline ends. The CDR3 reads CASSLARLADYEQYF. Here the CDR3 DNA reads TGTGCCAGCAGCTTAGCGCGGCTGGCCGACTACGAGCAGTACTTC.

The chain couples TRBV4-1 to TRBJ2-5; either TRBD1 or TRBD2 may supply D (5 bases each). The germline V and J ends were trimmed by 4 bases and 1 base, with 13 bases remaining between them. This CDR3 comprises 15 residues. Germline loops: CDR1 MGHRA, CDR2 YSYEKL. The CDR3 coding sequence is TGCGCCAGCAGCCCTGGGACGGCGATCCAAGAGACCCAGTACTTC. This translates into CASSPGTAIQETQYF.

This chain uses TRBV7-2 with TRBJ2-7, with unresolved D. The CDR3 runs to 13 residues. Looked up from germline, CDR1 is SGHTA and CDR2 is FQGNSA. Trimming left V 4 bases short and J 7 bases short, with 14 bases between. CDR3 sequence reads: CASSSRPAREQYF. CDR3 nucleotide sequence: TGTGCCAGCAGCTCCAGGCCGGCTCGGGAGCAGTACTTC.

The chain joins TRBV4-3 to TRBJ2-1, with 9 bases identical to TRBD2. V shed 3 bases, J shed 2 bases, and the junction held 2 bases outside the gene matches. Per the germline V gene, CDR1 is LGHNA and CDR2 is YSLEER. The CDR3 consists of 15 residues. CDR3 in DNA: TGCGCCAGCAGCCAGGGACTAGCCCCCTACAATGAGCAGTTCTTC. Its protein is CASSQGLAPYNEQFF.